A single sample gave rise to the 12 T cell receptor beta chains below, sequenced in a study of blood T cell repertoires in COVID-19 (dated by TCRdb to about 2020). Library method: the immunoSEQ multiplex PCR assay. TCRdb provides this immuneACCESS table in a form limited to in-frame rearrangements. Some clones are lacking; in checked studies, under half of them reflect an unresolved V gene, and why the rest are absent is not known. The sample has roughly 310,000 clones on record, more than 75% of them singletons. The ten largest clones take up 2% to 3% of the sample. Sequencing was performed on PBMCs or T cells enriched from blood (not recorded which). These receptor sequences come from a man in his 60s who had recovered from COVID-19.

The chain has TRBV6-1 and TRBJ1-1; 10 bases fit TRBD1. Trimming cost V 2 bases and J 7 bases; bases outside gene matches: 1. CDR1 MNHNS and CDR2 SASEGT come from the germline V gene. This CDR3 has 13 residues. The CDR3 reads CASSEWDRGEAFF. In nucleotides, the CDR3 is TGTGCCAGCAGTGAATGGGACAGGGGTGAAGCTTTCTTT.

V is TRBV27 and J is TRBJ2-6; D not certain. V lost 2 bases and J 4 bases, leaving 15 bases between the germline ends. This CDR3 is built from 17 residues. Looked up from germline, CDR1 is MNHEY and CDR2 is SMNVEV (reference sequence). The CDR3 region is CASSLLSYSSGANVLTF. CDR3 nucleotide sequence: TGTGCCAGCAGTTTACTAAGCTATTCCTCCGGGGCCAACGTCCTGACTTTC.

This clone has only one observation. The gene calls are TRBV12-5 and TRBJ2-2, with 10 bases identical to TRBD2. The CDR3 has 15 residues. V was clipped by 5 bases and J by 0 bases; unmatched bases: 0. Germline V gene sequence: CDR1 LGHNT, CDR2 FRNRAP. CDR3 residues: CASGTSGANTGELFF. In nucleotides, the CDR3 is TGTGCTAGTGGTACTAGCGGGGCGAACACCGGGGAGCTGTTTTTT.

The chain carries TRBV11-3 and TRBJ2-5; D is possibly TRBD1 (5 bases). This CDR3 is 16 amino acids long. Between the trimmed V and J ends, which lost 6 bases and 5 bases, there was a span of 22 bases. CDR1 and CDR2 (germline): SGHNT, YENEEA. The CDR3 protein is CASRTVQGPKKETQYF. The CDR3, as DNA: TGTGCCAGCAGAACAGTGCAGGGTCCCAAGAAGGAGACCCAGTACTTC.

This chain joins TRBV7-2 and TRBJ2-2, with 8 nucleotides matching TRBD2. V lost 5 bases and J lost 7; bases outside the gene matches: 9. CDR3 length equals 15 residues. Germline values: CDR1 SGHTA, CDR2 FQGNSA. The CDR3 DNA follows: TGTGCCAGCAGCACCCAAGCGGGAGCGGACGGGGAGCTGTTTTTT. Translating it yields CASSTQAGADGELFF.

J is TRBJ1-2 and V is TRBV5-1; 8 bases match TRBD1. CDR1 and CDR2 from the germline V gene are SGHRS and YFSETQ. Losses at the gene ends were 4 bases for V and 3 bases for J; bases not matched to a gene: 5. The CDR3 contains 14 residues. CDR3 DNA: TGCGCCAGCAGCCCCGGACAGGGCTACTATGGCTACACCTTC. It specifies CASSPGQGYYGYTF.

The chain carries TRBV19 and TRBJ1-3; D call uncertain. Deletions cut 10 bases from V and 1 base from J, with 14 bases between. This CDR3 region has 14 residues. Germline CDR1 reads LNHDA; CDR2 reads SQIVND (reference sequence). The chain's CDR3 is CATRAQRSGNTIYF. The CDR3 bases are TGTGCCACCCGTGCGCAGCGTTCTGGAAACACCATATATTTT.

J is TRBJ2-5 and V is TRBV2; TRBD1 is a possible D gene (6 bases). V lost 4 bases, J lost 2 bases, and 11 bases lay in between. The CDR3 is made up of 14 amino acids. Per the germline V gene, CDR1 is SNHLY and CDR2 is FYNNEI. CDR3 residues: CASSALDRQETQYF. The CDR3 coding sequence is TGTGCCAGCAGTGCCCTGGACAGACAAGAGACCCAGTACTTC.

The chain links TRBV9 to TRBJ2-7; TRBD1 matches 7 bases. CDR3 size: 14 residues. V lost 0 bases to trimming and J lost 5 bases; unmatched junction nucleotides: 5. Germline CDR1 SGDLS, CDR2 YYNGEE. The CDR3 sequence: CASSVGTGFHEQYF. Written as DNA, the CDR3 is TGTGCCAGCAGCGTAGGGACAGGCTTCCACGAGCAGTACTTC.

This clone appeared once. The genes are TRBV6-5 and TRBJ2-1; 14 nucleotides align to TRBD2. The germline CDR1 and CDR2 sequences are MNHEY and SVGAGI. Trimming removed 5 bases from V and 10 bases from J; junction bases left unmatched: 7. The CDR3 has 15 residues. The CDR3 DNA reads as TGTGCCAGCAGTACCGGGACTAGCGGGAGTGGCGAGCAGTTCTTC. It is translated as CASSTGTSGSGEQFF.

The chain couples TRBV27 to TRBJ1-3, with D hard to call. Trimming removed 6 bases at V and 2 bases at J, with 14 bases between. Germline V gene lookup returns CDR1 MNHEY and CDR2 SMNVEV (reference sequence). The CDR3 is made up of 15 amino acids. The DNA for the CDR3 is TGTGCCAGCAGCCGTGGACTGTCTCCTGGAAACACCATATATTTT. This codes for CASSRGLSPGNTIYF.

CDR3 protein: CASSQGGGRVIQYF. For the CDR3, the DNA is TGCGCCAGCAGCCAAGGGGGGGGAAGGGTCATTCAGTACTTC. This chain joins TRBV4-1 and TRBJ2-4; 7 bases line up with TRBD2. The V gene's germline CDR1 is MGHRA and CDR2 YSYEKL. V shed 1 base, J shed 9 bases, and the junction held 6 bases outside the gene matches. This CDR3 is 14 amino acids long.